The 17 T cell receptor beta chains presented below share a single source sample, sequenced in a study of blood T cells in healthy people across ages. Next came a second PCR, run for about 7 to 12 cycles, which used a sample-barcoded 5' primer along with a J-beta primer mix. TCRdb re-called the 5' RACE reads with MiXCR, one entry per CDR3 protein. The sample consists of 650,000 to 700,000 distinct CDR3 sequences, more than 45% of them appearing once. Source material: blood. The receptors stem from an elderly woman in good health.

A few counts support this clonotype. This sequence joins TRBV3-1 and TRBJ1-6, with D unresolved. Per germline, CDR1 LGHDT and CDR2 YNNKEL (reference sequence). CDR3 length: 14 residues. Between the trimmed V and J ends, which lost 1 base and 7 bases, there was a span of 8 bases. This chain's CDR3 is CASSQGDRNSPLHF. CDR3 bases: TGTGCCAGCAGCCAAGGTGATCGGAATTCACCCCTCCACTTT.

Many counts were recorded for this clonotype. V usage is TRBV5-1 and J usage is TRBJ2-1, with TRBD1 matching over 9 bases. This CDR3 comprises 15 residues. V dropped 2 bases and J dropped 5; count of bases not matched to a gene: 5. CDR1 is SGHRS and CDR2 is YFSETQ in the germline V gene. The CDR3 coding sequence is TGCGCCAGCAGCTTAGGACAGGGGTCTCACAATGAGCAGTTCTTC. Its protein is CASSLGQGSHNEQFF.

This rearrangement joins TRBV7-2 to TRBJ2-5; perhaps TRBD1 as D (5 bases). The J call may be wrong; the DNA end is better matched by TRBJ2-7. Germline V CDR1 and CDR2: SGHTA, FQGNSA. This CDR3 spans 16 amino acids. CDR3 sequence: CASSLESAGFSYEQYF. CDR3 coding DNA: TGTGCCAGCAGCTTAGAATCGGCAGGGTTCTCCTACGAGCAGTACTTC.

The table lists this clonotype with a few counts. CDR3 sequence (DNA): TGTGCCATCTCTGACACTAGCACAGATACGCAGTATTTT. It encodes CAISDTSTDTQYF. J is TRBJ2-3 and V is TRBV10-3; D gene ambiguous. V lost 8 bases and J lost 0, with 9 bases in between. This CDR3 comprises 13 residues. Germline values: CDR1 ENHRY, CDR2 SYGVKD.

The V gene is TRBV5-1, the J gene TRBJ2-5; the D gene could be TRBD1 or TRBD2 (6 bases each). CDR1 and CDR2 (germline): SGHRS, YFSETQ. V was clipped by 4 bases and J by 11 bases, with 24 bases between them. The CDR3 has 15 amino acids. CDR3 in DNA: TGCGCCAGCAGCGCGACAGGAGGGTCCTACAATGAGCAGTACTTC. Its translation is CASSATGGSYNEQYF.

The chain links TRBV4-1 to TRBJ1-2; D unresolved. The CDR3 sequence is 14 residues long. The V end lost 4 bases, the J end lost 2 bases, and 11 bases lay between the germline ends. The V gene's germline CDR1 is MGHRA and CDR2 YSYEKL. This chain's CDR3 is CASSPLRLNYGYTF. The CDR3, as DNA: TGCGCCAGCAGCCCCCTCAGGTTAAACTATGGCTACACCTTC.

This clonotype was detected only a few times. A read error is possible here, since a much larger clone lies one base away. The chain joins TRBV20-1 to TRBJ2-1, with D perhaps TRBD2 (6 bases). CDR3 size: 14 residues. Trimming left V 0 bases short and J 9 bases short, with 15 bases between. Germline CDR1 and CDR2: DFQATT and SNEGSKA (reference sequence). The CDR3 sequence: CSAREGDSQGEQFF. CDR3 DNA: TGCAGTGCTAGAGAGGGGGACTCCCAGGGTGAGCAGTTCTTC.

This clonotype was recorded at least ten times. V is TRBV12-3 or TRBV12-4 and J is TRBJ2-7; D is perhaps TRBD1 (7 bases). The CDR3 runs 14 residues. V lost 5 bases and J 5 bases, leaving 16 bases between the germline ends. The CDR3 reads CASSTEQGRNEQYF. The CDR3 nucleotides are TGTGCCAGCAGTACCGAACAGGGGAGGAACGAGCAGTACTTC.

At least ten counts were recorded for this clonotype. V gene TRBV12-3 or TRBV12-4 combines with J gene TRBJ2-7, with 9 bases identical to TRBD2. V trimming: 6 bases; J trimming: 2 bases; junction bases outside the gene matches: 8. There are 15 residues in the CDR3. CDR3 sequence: CASSLGAGGTYEQYF. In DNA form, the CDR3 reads TGTGCCAGCAGCCTTGGTGCGGGGGGGACCTACGAGCAGTACTTC.

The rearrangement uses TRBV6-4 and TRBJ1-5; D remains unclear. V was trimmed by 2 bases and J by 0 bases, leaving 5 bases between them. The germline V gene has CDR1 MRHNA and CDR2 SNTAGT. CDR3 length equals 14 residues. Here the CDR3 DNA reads TGTGCCAGCAGTGACGCGTATAGCAATCAGCCCCAGCATTTT. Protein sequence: CASSDAYSNQPQHF.

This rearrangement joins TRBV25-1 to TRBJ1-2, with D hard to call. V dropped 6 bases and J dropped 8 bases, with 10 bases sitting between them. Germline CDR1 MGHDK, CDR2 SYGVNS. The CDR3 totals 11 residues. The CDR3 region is CASRAGLGYTF. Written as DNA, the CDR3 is TGTGCCAGCAGGGCGGGTTTGGGCTACACCTTC.

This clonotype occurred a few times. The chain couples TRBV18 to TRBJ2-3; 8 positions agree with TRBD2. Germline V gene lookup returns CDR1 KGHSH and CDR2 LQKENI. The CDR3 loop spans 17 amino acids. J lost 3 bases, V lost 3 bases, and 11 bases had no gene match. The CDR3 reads CASSPLRSGSQTDTQYF. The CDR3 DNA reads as TGTGCCAGCTCACCGCTTCGAAGCGGGAGTCAAACAGATACGCAGTATTTT.

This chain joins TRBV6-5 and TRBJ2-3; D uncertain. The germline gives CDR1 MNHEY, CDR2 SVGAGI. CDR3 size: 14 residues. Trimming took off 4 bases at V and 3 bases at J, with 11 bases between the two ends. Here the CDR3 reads CASSSAPRTDTQYF. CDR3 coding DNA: TGTGCCAGCAGTTCCGCGCCCAGAACAGATACGCAGTATTTT.

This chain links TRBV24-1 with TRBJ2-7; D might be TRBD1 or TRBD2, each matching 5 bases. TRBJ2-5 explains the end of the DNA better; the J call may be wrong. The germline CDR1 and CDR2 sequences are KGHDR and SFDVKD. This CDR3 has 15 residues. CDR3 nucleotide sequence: TGTGCCACCAGTGATCCTTACGGGACGGGCAAGACCCAGTACTTC. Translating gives CATSDPYGTGKTQYF.

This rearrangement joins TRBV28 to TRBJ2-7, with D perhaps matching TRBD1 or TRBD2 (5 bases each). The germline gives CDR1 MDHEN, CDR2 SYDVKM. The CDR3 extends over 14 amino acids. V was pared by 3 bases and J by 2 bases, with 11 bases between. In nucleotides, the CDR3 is TGTGCCAGCAGTTTCCAAGGGGACCCCTACGAGCAGTACTTC. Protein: CASSFQGDPYEQYF.

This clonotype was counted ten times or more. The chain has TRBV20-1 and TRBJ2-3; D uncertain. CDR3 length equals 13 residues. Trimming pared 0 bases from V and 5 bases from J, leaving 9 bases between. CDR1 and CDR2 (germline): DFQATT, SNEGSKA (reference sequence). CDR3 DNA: TGCAGTGCTAGAGATCCCCCCATAGATACGCAGTATTTT. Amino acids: CSARDPPIDTQYF.

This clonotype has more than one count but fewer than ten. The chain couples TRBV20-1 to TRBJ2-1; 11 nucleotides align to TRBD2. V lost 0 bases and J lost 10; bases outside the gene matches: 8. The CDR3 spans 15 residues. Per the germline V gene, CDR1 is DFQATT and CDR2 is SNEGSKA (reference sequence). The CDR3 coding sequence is TGCAGTGCTAGAGATGGCCTAGCGGGAGGAGTGGAGCAGTTCTTC. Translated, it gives CSARDGLAGGVEQFF.